What follows are 15 T cell receptor beta chains derived from one specimen sequenced in a study of blood T cell repertoires in COVID-19. Assay: immunoSEQ multiplex PCR; the TCRdb copy retains only in-frame clones and omits some. Counted here are approximately 75,000 clones, approximately 74% occurring once; the ten biggest clones make up just over 2.5%. The sequencing input was peripheral blood. These receptors were taken from a human donor with acute or convalescent COVID-19. The donor label of this sample is uncertain.

This chain uses TRBV2 with TRBJ1-1, with D possibly TRBD1 on 5 matching bases. V gave up 3 bases and J gave up 7 bases, with 9 bases separating them. The length of the CDR3 is 12 residues. The V gene's germline CDR1 is SNHLY and CDR2 FYNNEI. CDR3 amino acids: CASSDRVYEAFF. The DNA of the CDR3 is TGTGCCAGCAGTGACAGGGTCTATGAAGCTTTCTTT.

The gene calls are TRBV7-2 and TRBJ1-5; the D is unclear. The V end was cut by 3 bases, the J end by 0 bases, with 6 bases between. The CDR3 is 14 residues long. From germline, CDR1 is SGHTA and CDR2 FQGNSA. The CDR3 loop is CASSLTYSNQPQHF. The CDR3 DNA reads as TGTGCCAGCAGCTTGACTTATAGCAATCAGCCCCAGCATTTT.

The CDR3 region is CASSYAGDGRETQYF. The CDR3 DNA follows: TGTGCCAGCAGTTACGCGGGCGATGGCAGGGAGACCCAGTACTTC. The chain recombines TRBV6-5 with TRBJ2-5; D is possibly TRBD2 (5 bases). In germline, CDR1 is MNHEY, CDR2 SVGAGI. CDR3 length: 15 amino acids. V was shortened by 2 bases and J by 5 bases, with 15 bases between the two germline ends.

The J gene is TRBJ1-2, the V gene TRBV4-3; 7 bases are a match to TRBD1. CDR1 and CDR2 from the germline V gene are LGHNA and YSLEER. The ends lost 1 base at V and 4 bases at J; junction bases unmatched: 9. This CDR3 spans 16 amino acids. CDR3 in amino acids: CASSQVGGQTPYGYTF. The CDR3 bases are TGCGCCAGCAGCCAAGTAGGGGGACAGACTCCCTATGGCTACACCTTC.

The V call is TRBV7-2, the J call TRBJ1-2; D possibly corresponds to TRBD1 (6 bases). Germline CDR1 reads SGHTA; CDR2 reads FQGNSA. The CDR3 sequence is 16 residues long. V was pared by 0 bases and J by 2 bases, with 13 bases between. For the CDR3, the DNA is TGTGCCAGCAGCTTAGCGCTAAGGGGGGGGAACTATGGCTACACCTTC. It specifies CASSLALRGGNYGYTF. Looking up the rest from reference TRBV7-2 and TRBJ1-2 gives the full variable domain: GAGVSQSPSNKVTEKGKDVELRCDPISGHTALYWYRQSLGQGLEFLIYFQGNSAPDKSGLPSDRFSAERTGGSVSTLTIQRTQQEDSAVYLCASSLALRGGNYGYTFGSGTRLTVV.

The chain is built from TRBV27 and TRBJ2-5; a possible D gene is TRBD2 (6 bases). Germline V gene lookup returns CDR1 MNHEY and CDR2 SMNVEV (reference sequence). The germline V and J ends were trimmed by 6 bases and 2 bases, with 16 bases remaining between them. The CDR3 is 15 residues long. The CDR3 region has the DNA TGTGCCAGCAGACCGGCGGGGCACTTTCAAGAGACCCAGTACTTC. It codes for CASRPAGHFQETQYF.

This clone was recorded once. This chain connects TRBV10-3 to TRBJ2-5; TRBD2 matches at 8 bases. CDR3 length equals 15 residues. Germline loops: CDR1 ENHRY, CDR2 SYGVKD. Unmatched junction bases numbered 12, after V lost 8 bases and J lost 4 bases. This chain's CDR3 is CAIGGVAGNPETQYF. CDR3 DNA: TGTGCCATCGGGGGGGTAGCGGGAAATCCAGAGACCCAGTACTTC.

In nucleotides, the CDR3 is TGTGCCAGCAGACCGGGACAGGGGCATCAGCCCCAGCATTTT. As protein: CASRPGQGHQPQHF. The J gene is TRBJ1-5, the V gene TRBV6-5, with 10 bases identical to TRBD1. Germline V lookup: CDR1 MNHEY, CDR2 SVGAGI. The CDR3 consists of 14 residues. J gave up 5 bases and V 6 bases, and 4 bases lay outside the gene matches.

This clone showed up just once. This chain's CDR3 is CASSTGGSTEAFF. For the CDR3, the DNA is TGTGCCAGCTCGACGGGAGGGTCCACTGAAGCTTTCTTT. The chain has TRBV18 and TRBJ1-1; D gene uncertain. The V gene lost 6 bases and the J gene lost 4 bases, with 12 bases spanning the gap. Germline lookup yields CDR1 KGHSH and CDR2 LQKENI. CDR3 length: 13 residues.

This chain links TRBV30 with TRBJ2-7, with 8 bases lining up with TRBD2. Trimming removed 4 bases from V and 4 bases from J; junction bases left unmatched: 12. The CDR3 runs 15 residues. Germline V gene lookup returns CDR1 GTSNPN and CDR2 SVGIG (reference sequence). CDR3 sequence: CAWTIGGAGGYEQYF. The DNA of the CDR3 is TGTGCCTGGACCATCGGGGGGGCGGGAGGATACGAGCAGTACTTC.

CDR3 amino acids: CASRGTGGRNEAFF. The CDR3 bases are TGTGCCAGCAGGGGAACAGGGGGAAGGAATGAAGCTTTCTTT. The chain is built from TRBV2 and TRBJ1-1; 8 bases line up with TRBD1. V was pared by 6 bases and J by 7 bases, with 10 bases of the junction left unmatched. Germline V gene lookup returns CDR1 SNHLY and CDR2 FYNNEI. This CDR3 is built from 14 residues.

The rearrangement links TRBV19 to TRBJ2-6; 7 bases map to TRBD1. The CDR3 is 16 residues long. With 7 bases clipped from V and 0 bases from J, the junction kept 6 bases outside the gene matches. Germline CDR1 reads LNHDA; CDR2 reads SQIVND (reference sequence). CDR3 amino acids: CASMGTASSGANVLTF. For the CDR3, the DNA is TGTGCCAGTATGGGGACAGCGAGCTCTGGGGCCAACGTCCTGACTTTC. Full variable domain (remainder filled in from reference TRBV19 and TRBJ2-6): DGGITQSPKYLFRKEGQNVTLSCEQNLNHDAMYWYRQDPGQGLRLIYYSQIVNDFQKGDIAEGYSVSREKKESFPLTVTSAQKNPTAFYLCASMGTASSGANVLTFGAGSRLTVL.

J is TRBJ1-5 and V is TRBV6-5; the D gene is possibly TRBD1 (5 bases). Germline CDR1 MNHEY, CDR2 SVGAGI. This CDR3 region has 15 residues. Trimming took 7 bases from V and 1 from J, leaving 14 bases between them. The CDR3, as DNA: TGTGCCAGCAACTCCTTAAAGGGGAGCAATCAGCCCCAGCATTTT. It yields the protein CASNSLKGSNQPQHF.

The chain employs TRBV30 and TRBJ1-2, with a tentative D call TRBD1 (5 bases). CDR1 and CDR2 (germline): GTSNPN, SVGIG (reference sequence). The CDR3 consists of 13 residues. V gave up 5 bases and J gave up 5 bases, with 15 bases separating them. For the CDR3, the DNA is TGTGCCTGGCAAAAGGGGACTGCGTATGGCTACACCTTC. This sequence encodes CAWQKGTAYGYTF.

The rearrangement joins TRBV4-3 to TRBJ2-5; 8 bases line up with TRBD2. CDR1 and CDR2 from the germline V gene are LGHNA and YSLEER. The CDR3 consists of 14 residues. V was clipped by 2 bases and J by 3 bases; unmatched bases: 2. Here the CDR3 reads CASSQPTSEETQYF. CDR3 DNA: TGCGCCAGCAGCCAACCGACTAGCGAAGAGACCCAGTACTTC.